A selection of T cell receptor beta chains follows, all from one sample in a study of T cell repertoires in cytomegalovirus infection. One entry per CDR3 protein results from TCRdb running MiXCR on the reads. The sample has about 400,000 distinct CDR3 sequences, less than 20% seen once. Sequences were obtained from PBMCs. These receptors were taken from a human donor in good health (CMV status not recorded). Some clones in this sample may be carry-over from other donors' samples. CDR3s include the opening cysteine and the closing phenylalanine or tryptophan. The D gene is left open where the match is weak. Size values are once, few and many counts, or a class for expanded clones, and some rows have none.

clone size,J gene,V gene,D gene,CDR3 protein,CDR3 DNA
-,TRBJ2-1,TRBV18,-,CASSPQSGEYSEQFF,TGTGCCAGCTCACCACAGTCTGGGGAGTATAGTGAGCAGTTCTTC
few,TRBJ2-1,TRBV5-1,-,CASSLAERRGNEQFF,TGCGCCAGCAGCTTGGCCGAGCGTCGTGGCAATGAGCAGTTCTTC
-,TRBJ2-3,TRBV6-6,TRBD2,CASSFRTSGRGDTQYF,TGTGCCAGCAGTTTTAGGACTAGCGGGAGGGGAGATACGCAGTATTTT
many,TRBJ2-2,TRBV27,TRBD2,CASSFSGRLGNTGELFF,TGTGCCAGCAGCTTCAGCGGGAGGTTGGGGAACACCGGGGAGCTGTTTTTT
few,TRBJ2-5,TRBV12-3/TRBV12-4,TRBD1,CASSPLRQGAGQETQYF,TGTGCCAGCAGTCCCCTCAGACAGGGGGCAGGGCAAGAGACCCAGTACTTC
-,TRBJ2-1,TRBV7-9,-,CASQQIWANEQFF,TGTGCCAGCCAGCAGATTTGGGCAAATGAGCAGTTCTTC
-,TRBJ2-5,TRBV7-2,TRBD2,CASSLMGGEEETQYF,TGTGCCAGCAGCTTAATGGGGGGGGAGGAGGAGACCCAGTACTTC
many,TRBJ2-5,TRBV12-3/TRBV12-4,-,CASGADLSTQYF,TGTGCCAGCGGAGCAGACCTAAGTACCCAGTACTTC
many,TRBJ2-3,TRBV5-1,TRBD2,CASSLGAGGLDTQYF,TGCGCCAGCAGCTTGGGGGCGGGGGGCCTAGATACGCAGTATTTT
-,TRBJ1-1,TRBV30,-,CAWSLMNTEAFF,TGTGCCTGGAGTCTGATGAACACTGAAGCTTTCTTT
few,TRBJ2-7,TRBV2,TRBD2,CASSGATSGSYEQYF,TGTGCCAGCAGTGGGGCGACTAGCGGCTCCTACGAGCAGTACTTC
many,TRBJ1-2,TRBV10-3,-,CAISGVNYGYTF,TGTGCCATCAGTGGTGTGAACTATGGCTACACCTTC
few,TRBJ2-7,TRBV7-9,-,CASSLQDWVQYF,TGTGCCAGCAGCTTACAGGATTGGGTGCAGTACTTC
-,TRBJ2-1,TRBV20-1,-,CSAGGRATYNEQFF,TGCAGTGCTGGGGGAAGGGCCACCTACAATGAGCAGTTCTTC
many,TRBJ1-5,TRBV7-2,TRBD1,CASSVSTGSNQPQHF,TGTGCCAGCAGCGTATCGACAGGGTCTAATCAGCCCCAGCATTTT
-,TRBJ2-5,TRBV7-8,-,CASSLRQGSFSETQYF,TGTGCCAGCAGCTTAAGGCAGGGTAGTTTTTCTGAGACCCAGTACTTC
-,TRBJ1-2,TRBV4-3,-,CPSSQEVGQNSGYTF,TGCCCCAGCAGCCAGGAGGTTGGTCAAAACAGTGGCTACACCTTC
-,TRBJ1-1,TRBV4-2,-,CASSQGAGLNTEAFF,TGTGCCAGCAGCCAAGGGGCAGGACTGAACACTGAAGCTTTCTTT
-,TRBJ2-2,TRBV15,-,CATSRYNTGELFF,TGTGCCACCAGCAGGTATAACACCGGGGAGCTGTTTTTT
many,TRBJ2-3,TRBV7-6,TRBD2,CASSRRLAGASTDTQYF,TGTGCCAGCAGCCGTAGACTAGCGGGGGCTAGCACAGATACGCAGTATTTT
-,TRBJ1-3,TRBV12-5,-,CASGRSPKGSGNTIYF,TGTGCTAGTGGCCGCTCTCCCAAGGGTAGTGGAAACACCATATATTTT
few,TRBJ1-3,TRBV7-2,-,CASAGEGGSGNTIYF,TGTGCCAGCGCCGGAGAAGGGGGGTCAGGAAACACCATATATTTT
many,TRBJ1-1,TRBV10-3,-,CAISGPGMNTEAFF,TGTGCCATCAGTGGGCCAGGGATGAACACTGAAGCTTTCTTT
few,TRBJ1-3,TRBV2,-,CASRSTSGNTIYF,TGTGCCAGCAGGAGCACATCTGGAAACACCATATATTTT
many,TRBJ1-5,TRBV10-3,-,CAISESRGQNQPQHF,TGTGCCATCAGTGAGTCCCGCGGGCAGAATCAGCCCCAGCATTTT
few,TRBJ1-5,TRBV12-3/TRBV12-4,-,CASSRGGPDQPQHF,TGTGCCAGCAGCCGGGGGGGACCCGATCAGCCCCAGCATTTT
many,TRBJ1-2,TRBV12-3/TRBV12-4,TRBD1,CASRWTGVDGYTF,TGTGCCAGCAGATGGACAGGGGTGGATGGCTACACCTTC
many,TRBJ1-1,TRBV7-9,TRBD1,CASSDGTGGRNTEAFF,TGTGCCAGCAGCGACGGGACAGGGGGCCGGAACACTGAAGCTTTCTTT
many,TRBJ2-1,TRBV5-6,-,CASSGIGGNEQFF,TGTGCCAGCAGTGGGATTGGGGGCAATGAGCAGTTCTTC
-,TRBJ2-5,TRBV20-1,-,CSASLRGAQETQYF,TGCAGTGCTAGTCTACGGGGGGCTCAAGAGACCCAGTACTTC
-,TRBJ1-4,TRBV18,-,CASSPTGGRGDEKLFF,TGTGCCAGCTCACCCACCGGAGGGAGGGGTGATGAAAAACTGTTTTTT
-,TRBJ2-5,TRBV9,-,CASSRRVSETQYF,TGTGCCAGCAGCCGCAGGGTCTCGGAGACCCAGTACTTC
-,TRBJ2-5,TRBV27,-,CASSSQKETQYF,TGTGCCAGCAGTTCCCAGAAAGAGACCCAGTACTTC
few,TRBJ2-3,TRBV5-4,-,CASSLLPYSTDTQYF,TGTGCCAGCAGCTTGTTACCGTATAGCACAGATACGCAGTATTTT
many,TRBJ2-7,TRBV7-6,TRBD2,CASSLGGRLYEQYF,TGTGCCAGCAGCTTAGGCGGGAGACTATACGAGCAGTACTTC
many,TRBJ2-7,TRBV12-3/TRBV12-4,TRBD1,CASRDRTYEQYF,TGTGCCAGCCGGGACAGAACCTACGAGCAGTACTTC
-,TRBJ2-1,TRBV20-1,TRBD2,CSARNYGGGRSSYNEQFF,TGCAGTGCTCGTAATTATGGCGGGGGAAGGAGCTCCTACAATGAGCAGTTCTTC
many,TRBJ2-5,TRBV7-2,TRBD2,CASSFSGGAQETQYF,TGTGCCAGCAGCTTCAGCGGGGGGGCCCAGGAGACCCAGTACTTC
-,TRBJ2-2,TRBV3-1,-,CASSLTFGATGELFF,TGTGCCAGCAGCCTTACCTTTGGAGCTACCGGGGAGCTGTTTTTT
-,TRBJ2-2,TRBV7-9,-,CASSQRTGVFTGELFF,TGTGCCAGCAGCCAACGGACGGGGGTATTCACCGGGGAGCTGTTTTTT
few,TRBJ2-7,TRBV5-1,TRBD1,CASWGQGSYEQYF,TGCGCCAGCTGGGGACAGGGGTCGTACGAGCAGTACTTC
-,TRBJ2-1,TRBV11-2,TRBD2,CASRRATHGRGDEQFF,TGTGCCAGCAGGAGGGCGACTCATGGGAGGGGTGATGAGCAGTTCTTC
-,TRBJ1-1,TRBV2,-,CASRIESGSTEAFF,TGTGCCAGCAGGATCGAATCAGGGTCCACTGAAGCTTTCTTT
-,TRBJ1-1,TRBV7-8,-,CASSLITGDTEAFF,TGTGCCAGCAGCCTTATAACCGGGGACACTGAAGCTTTCTTT